One and the same sample provided the 7 T cell receptor beta chains below, sequenced in a study of shared clonotypes between healthy human individuals. Measured with immunoSEQ multiplex PCR; TCRdb has only the in-frame clones, and not every one. Of roughly 2,500,000 clones listed, roughly 93% are singletons. The specimen sequenced was naive CD4+ T cells from PBMCs. Sample subset: CD45RA+ positively selected. These receptors were collected from a man younger than 30 in good health. Some clones in this sample may be carry-over from other donors' samples.

Regarding this clone: The sample has other DNA sequences that encode this CDR3 too. V is TRBV9 and J is TRBJ1-5; weak D call: TRBD1 (5 bases). V gave up 0 bases and J gave up 4 bases, with 11 bases separating them. Germline assignment: CDR1 SGDLS and CDR2 YYNGEE. The length of the CDR3 is 15 residues. CDR3 sequence reads: CASSVGPGPNQPQHF. CDR3 nucleotide sequence: TGTGCCAGCAGCGTAGGACCGGGGCCTAATCAGCCCCAGCATTTT.

The chain is built from TRBV30 and TRBJ2-3, with D uncertain. V was trimmed by 4 bases and J by 2 bases, leaving 7 bases between them. Germline CDR1 GTSNPN, CDR2 SVGIG (reference sequence). The CDR3 sequence is 12 residues long. CDR3 amino acids: CAWNHYTDTQYF. The CDR3 bases are TGTGCCTGGAACCACTACACAGATACGCAGTATTTT.

V is TRBV19 and J is TRBJ2-7; 14 nucleotides line up with TRBD2. The CDR3 is 16 amino acids. Germline-derived CDR1 and CDR2 are LNHDA and SQIVND (reference sequence). Unmatched junction bases numbered 1, after V lost 2 bases and J lost 1 base. The CDR3 nucleotides read TGTGCCAGTAGTATATGGACTAGCGGGAGGTCCTACGAGCAGTACTTC. Residues: CASSIWTSGRSYEQYF.

The chain is built from TRBV25-1 and TRBJ2-7; TRBD2 matches at 7 bases. V lost 3 bases to trimming and J lost 2 bases; unmatched junction nucleotides: 10. Per germline, CDR1 MGHDK and CDR2 SYGVNS. The CDR3 is made up of 16 amino acids. The CDR3 DNA reads TGTGCCAGCAGTGATGGTTTTACGGGAGGAACCTACGAGCAGTACTTC. It encodes CASSDGFTGGTYEQYF.

The chain couples TRBV5-1 to TRBJ2-2; unclear D gene. V lost 0 bases and J lost 7, with 10 bases in between. This CDR3 has 14 amino acids. Germline CDR1 is SGHRS and CDR2 is YFSETQ. The CDR3 DNA sequence: TGCGCCAGCAGCTTGGCCCGGAACGGCGGGGAGCTGTTTTTT. Translating gives CASSLARNGGELFF.

The chain employs TRBV18 and TRBJ1-5, with a possible D match to TRBD1 (6 bases). The germline CDR1 and CDR2 sequences are KGHSH and LQKENI. The CDR3 is made up of 13 amino acids. V was shortened by 5 bases and J by 5 bases, with 10 bases between the two germline ends. CDR3 DNA: TGTGCCAGCTCAGGGCGACAGGATCAGCCCCAGCATTTT. Its protein product is CASSGRQDQPQHF.

A note on this clone: This same CDR3 is encoded by further DNA sequences in the sample. V is TRBV10-3 and J is TRBJ1-1; no definite D call. Germline values: CDR1 ENHRY, CDR2 SYGVKD. V dropped 4 bases and J dropped 2 bases, with 11 bases sitting between them. The CDR3 is made up of 14 amino acids. In DNA form, the CDR3 reads TGTGCCATCAGTGTCCGAGCCGAAAACACTGAAGCTTTCTTT. This gives the protein CAISVRAENTEAFF.